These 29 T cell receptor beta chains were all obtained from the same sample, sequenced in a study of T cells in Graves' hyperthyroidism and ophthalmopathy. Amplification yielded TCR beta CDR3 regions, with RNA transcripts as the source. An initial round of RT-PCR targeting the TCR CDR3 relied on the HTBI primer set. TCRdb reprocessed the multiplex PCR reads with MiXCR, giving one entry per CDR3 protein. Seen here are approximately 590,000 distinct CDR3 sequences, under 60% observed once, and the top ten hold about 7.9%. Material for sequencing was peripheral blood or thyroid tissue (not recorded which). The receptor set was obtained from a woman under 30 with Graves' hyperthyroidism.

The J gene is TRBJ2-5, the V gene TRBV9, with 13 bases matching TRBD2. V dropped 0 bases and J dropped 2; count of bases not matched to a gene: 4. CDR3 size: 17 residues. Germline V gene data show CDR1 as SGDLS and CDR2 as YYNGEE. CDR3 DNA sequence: TGTGCCAGCAGCGTAGGGCCGGGACTAGCGGGACAAGAGACCCAGTACTTC. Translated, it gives CASSVGPGLAGQETQYF.

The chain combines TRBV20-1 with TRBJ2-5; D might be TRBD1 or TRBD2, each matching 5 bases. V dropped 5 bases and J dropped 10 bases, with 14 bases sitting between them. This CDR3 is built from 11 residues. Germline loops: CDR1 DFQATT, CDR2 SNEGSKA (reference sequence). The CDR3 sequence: CSARGEVIQYF. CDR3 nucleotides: TGCAGTGCTCGAGGGGAAGTGATCCAGTACTTC.

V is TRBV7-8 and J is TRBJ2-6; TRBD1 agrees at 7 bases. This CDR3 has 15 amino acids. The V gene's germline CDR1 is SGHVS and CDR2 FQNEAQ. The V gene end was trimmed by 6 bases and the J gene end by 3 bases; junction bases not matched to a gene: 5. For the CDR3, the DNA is TGTGCCAGCAGGTCCACAGGGGATGGGGCCAACGTCCTGACTTTC. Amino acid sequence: CASRSTGDGANVLTF.

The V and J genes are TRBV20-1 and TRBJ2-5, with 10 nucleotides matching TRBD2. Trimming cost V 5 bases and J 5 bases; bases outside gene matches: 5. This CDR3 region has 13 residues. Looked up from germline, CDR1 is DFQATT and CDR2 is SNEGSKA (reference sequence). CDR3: CSALAGEGETQYF. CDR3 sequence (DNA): TGCAGTGCTCTAGCGGGAGAAGGGGAGACCCAGTACTTC.

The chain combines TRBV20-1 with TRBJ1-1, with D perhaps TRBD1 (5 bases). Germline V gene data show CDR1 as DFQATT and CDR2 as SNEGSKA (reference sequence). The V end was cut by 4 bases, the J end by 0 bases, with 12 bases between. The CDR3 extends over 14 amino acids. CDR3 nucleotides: TGCAGTGCTACCCAGGGATCCCTGAACACTGAAGCTTTCTTT. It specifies CSATQGSLNTEAFF.

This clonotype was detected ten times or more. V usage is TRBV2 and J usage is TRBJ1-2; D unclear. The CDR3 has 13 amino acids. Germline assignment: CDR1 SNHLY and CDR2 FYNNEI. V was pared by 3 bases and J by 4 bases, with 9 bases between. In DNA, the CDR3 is TGTGCCAGCAGTGAGAGGCAGGTCTATGGCTACACCTTC. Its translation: CASSERQVYGYTF.

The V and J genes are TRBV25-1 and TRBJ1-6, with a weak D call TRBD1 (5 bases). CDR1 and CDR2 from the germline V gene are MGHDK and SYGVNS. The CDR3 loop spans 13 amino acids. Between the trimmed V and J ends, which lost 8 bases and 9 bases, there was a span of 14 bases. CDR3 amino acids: CASLSLQGSPLHF. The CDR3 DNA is TGTGCCAGCCTAAGCCTTCAGGGTTCACCCCTCCACTTT.

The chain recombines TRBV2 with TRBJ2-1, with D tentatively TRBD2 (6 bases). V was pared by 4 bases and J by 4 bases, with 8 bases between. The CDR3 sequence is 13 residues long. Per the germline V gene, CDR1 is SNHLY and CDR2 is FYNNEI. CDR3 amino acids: CASSGGRYNEQFF. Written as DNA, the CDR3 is TGTGCCAGCAGTGGGGGGAGGTACAATGAGCAGTTCTTC.

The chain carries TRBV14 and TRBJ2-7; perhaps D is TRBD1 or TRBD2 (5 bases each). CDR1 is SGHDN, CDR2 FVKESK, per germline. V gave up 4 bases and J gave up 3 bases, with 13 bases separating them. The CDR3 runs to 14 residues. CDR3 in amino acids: CASSPGPGLYEQYF. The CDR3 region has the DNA TGTGCCAGCAGCCCGGGGCCGGGTCTCTACGAGCAGTACTTC.

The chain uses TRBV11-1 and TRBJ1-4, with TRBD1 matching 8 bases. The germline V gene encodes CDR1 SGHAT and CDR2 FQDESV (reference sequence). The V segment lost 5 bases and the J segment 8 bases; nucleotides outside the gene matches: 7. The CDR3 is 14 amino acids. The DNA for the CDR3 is TGTGCCAGCAGCACGACAGGGGATCGAGAAAAACTGTTTTTT. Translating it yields CASSTTGDREKLFF.

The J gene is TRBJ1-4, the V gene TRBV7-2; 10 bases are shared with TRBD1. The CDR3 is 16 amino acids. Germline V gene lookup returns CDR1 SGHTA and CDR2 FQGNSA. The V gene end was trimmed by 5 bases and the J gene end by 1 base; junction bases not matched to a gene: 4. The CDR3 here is CASSRGTGETNEKLFF. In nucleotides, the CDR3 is TGTGCCAGCAGCCGGGGGACAGGGGAAACTAATGAAAAACTGTTTTTT.

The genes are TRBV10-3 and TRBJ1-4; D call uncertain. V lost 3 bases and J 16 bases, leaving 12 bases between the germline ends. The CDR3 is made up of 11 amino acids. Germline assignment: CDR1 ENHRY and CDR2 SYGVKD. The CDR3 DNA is TGTGCCATCAGTGAAGAGAGACGTAAGTTTTTT. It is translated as CAISEERRKFF.

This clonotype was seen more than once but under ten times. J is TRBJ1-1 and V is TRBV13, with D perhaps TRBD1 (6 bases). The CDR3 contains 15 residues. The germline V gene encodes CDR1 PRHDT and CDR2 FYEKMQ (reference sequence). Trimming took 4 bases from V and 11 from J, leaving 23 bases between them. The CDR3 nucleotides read TGTGCCAGCAGCTCCAGACAGGCGGCTCTCTCTGGGGCTTTCTTT. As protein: CASSSRQAALSGAFF.

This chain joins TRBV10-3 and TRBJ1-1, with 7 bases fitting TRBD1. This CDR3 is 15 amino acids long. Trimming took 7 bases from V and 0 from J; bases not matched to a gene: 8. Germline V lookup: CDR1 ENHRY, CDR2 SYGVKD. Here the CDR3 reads CAITTGQSMNTEAFF. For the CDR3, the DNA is TGTGCCATCACGACGGGACAGAGCATGAACACTGAAGCTTTCTTT.

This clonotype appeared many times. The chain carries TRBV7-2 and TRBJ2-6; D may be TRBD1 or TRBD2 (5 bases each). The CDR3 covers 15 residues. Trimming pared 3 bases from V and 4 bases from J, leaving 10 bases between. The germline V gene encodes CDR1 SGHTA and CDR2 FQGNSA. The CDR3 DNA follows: TGTGCCAGCAGCTTGGTAGGGACCGGGGCCAACGTCCTGACTTTC. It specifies CASSLVGTGANVLTF.

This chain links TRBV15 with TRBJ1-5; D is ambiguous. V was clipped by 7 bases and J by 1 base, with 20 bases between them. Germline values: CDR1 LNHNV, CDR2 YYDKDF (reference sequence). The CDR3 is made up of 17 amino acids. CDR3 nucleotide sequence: TGTGCCACCAAGTTCGGTGGGAGGGCGAGAAGCAATCAGCCCCAGCATTTT. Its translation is CATKFGGRARSNQPQHF.

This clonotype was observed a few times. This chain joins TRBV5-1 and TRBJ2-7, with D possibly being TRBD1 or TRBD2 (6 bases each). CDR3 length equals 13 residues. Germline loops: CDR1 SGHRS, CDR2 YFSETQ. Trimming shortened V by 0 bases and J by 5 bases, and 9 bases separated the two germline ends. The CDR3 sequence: CASSLDREDEQYF. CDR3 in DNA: TGCGCCAGCAGCTTGGACAGGGAGGACGAGCAGTACTTC.

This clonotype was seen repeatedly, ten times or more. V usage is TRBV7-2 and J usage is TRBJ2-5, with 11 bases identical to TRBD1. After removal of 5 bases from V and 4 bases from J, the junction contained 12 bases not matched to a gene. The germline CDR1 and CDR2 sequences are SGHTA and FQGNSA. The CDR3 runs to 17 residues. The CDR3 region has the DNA TGTGCCAGCAGCGAAGGACAGGGGGCGTGGTCAGGAGAGACCCAGTACTTC. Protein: CASSEGQGAWSGETQYF.

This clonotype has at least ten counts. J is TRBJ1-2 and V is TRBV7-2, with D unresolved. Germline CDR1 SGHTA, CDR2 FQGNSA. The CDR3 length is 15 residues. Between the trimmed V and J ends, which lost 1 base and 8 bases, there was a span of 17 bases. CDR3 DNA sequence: TGTGCCAGCAGCTTAGGCCGAGTCCGAACGTGGGGCTACACCTTC. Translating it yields CASSLGRVRTWGYTF.

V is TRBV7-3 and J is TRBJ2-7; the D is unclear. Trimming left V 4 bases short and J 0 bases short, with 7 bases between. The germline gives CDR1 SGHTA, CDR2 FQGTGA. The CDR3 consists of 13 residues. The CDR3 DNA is TGTGCCAGCAGCTCTAGACCCTCCTACGAGCAGTACTTC. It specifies CASSSRPSYEQYF. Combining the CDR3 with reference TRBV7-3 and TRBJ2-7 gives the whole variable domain GAGVSQTPSNKVTEKGKYVELRCDPISGHTALYWYRQSLGQGPEFLIYFQGTGAADDSGLPNDRFFAVRPEGSVSTLKIQRTERGDSAVYLCASSSRPSYEQYFGPGTRLTVT.

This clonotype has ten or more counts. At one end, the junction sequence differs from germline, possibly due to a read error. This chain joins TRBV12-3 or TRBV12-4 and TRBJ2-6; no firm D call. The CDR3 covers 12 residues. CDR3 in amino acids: CASSLGANVLTF. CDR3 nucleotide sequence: TGTGCCAGCAGCTTAGGGGCCAACGTCCTGACTTTC.

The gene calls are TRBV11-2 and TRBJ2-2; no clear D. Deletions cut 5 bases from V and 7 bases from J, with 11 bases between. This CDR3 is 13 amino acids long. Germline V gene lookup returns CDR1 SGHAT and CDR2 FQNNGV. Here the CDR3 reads CASSLRGFGELFF. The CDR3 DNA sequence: TGTGCCAGCAGCCTCCGAGGTTTCGGGGAGCTGTTTTTT.

The CDR3 region has the DNA TGTGCCACCAGTGTTATGACTAGCGGGCTTTACGAGCAGTACTTC. It translates to CATSVMTSGLYEQYF. This chain joins TRBV24-1 and TRBJ2-7, with TRBD2 matching 10 bases. V lost 5 bases, J lost 4 bases, and 7 bases stayed unmatched. This CDR3 comprises 15 residues. Germline CDR1 KGHDR, CDR2 SFDVKD.

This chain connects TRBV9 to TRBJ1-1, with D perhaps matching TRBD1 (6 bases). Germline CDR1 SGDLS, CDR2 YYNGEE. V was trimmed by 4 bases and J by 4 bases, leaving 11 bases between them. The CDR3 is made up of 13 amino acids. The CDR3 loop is CASSSTGLTEAFF. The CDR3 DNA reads TGTGCCAGCAGCTCCACAGGGCTCACTGAAGCTTTCTTT.

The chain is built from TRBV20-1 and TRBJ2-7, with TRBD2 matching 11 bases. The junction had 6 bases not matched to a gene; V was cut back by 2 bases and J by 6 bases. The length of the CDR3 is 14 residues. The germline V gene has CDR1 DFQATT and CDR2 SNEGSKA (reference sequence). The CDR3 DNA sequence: TGCAGTGCTAGATTACTAGCGGGAGTGGGCGAGCAGTACTTC. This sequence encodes CSARLLAGVGEQYF.

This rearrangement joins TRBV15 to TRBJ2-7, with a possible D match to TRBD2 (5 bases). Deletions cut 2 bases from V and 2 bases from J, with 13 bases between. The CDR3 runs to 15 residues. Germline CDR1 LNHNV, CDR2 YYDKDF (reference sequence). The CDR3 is CATSRLGQRTYEQYF. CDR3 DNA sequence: TGTGCCACCAGCAGACTTGGTCAGCGGACCTACGAGCAGTACTTC.

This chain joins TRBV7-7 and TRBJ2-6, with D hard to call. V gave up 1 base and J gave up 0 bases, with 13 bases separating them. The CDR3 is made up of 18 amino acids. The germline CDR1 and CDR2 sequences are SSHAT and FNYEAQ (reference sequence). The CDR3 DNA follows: TGTGCCAGCAGCTTAGAAGTGAAGACTCACTCTGGGGCCAACGTCCTGACTTTC. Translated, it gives CASSLEVKTHSGANVLTF.

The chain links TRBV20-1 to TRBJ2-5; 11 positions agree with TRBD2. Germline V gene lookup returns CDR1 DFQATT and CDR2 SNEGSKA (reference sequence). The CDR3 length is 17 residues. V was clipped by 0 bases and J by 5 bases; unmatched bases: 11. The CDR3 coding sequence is TGCAGTGCTAGAGATTTTGGTAGCGGGAGGGCCTACGAGACCCAGTACTTC. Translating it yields CSARDFGSGRAYETQYF.

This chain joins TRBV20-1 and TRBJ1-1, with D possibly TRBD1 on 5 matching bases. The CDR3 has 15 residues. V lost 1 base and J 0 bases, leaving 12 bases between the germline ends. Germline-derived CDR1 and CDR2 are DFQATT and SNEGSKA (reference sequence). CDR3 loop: CSARALTVLNTEAFF. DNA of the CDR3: TGCAGTGCTAGAGCACTGACAGTACTGAACACTGAAGCTTTCTTT.